This T cell receptor (beta chain) was profiled in a study of blood T cell repertoires in COVID-19. Looking at the study overall: T cells, B-cell-depleted T cells, or PBMCs provided the cDNA or gDNA that served as material.

The CDR3 spans 15 residues. Trimming took 6 bases from V and 6 from J; bases not matched to a gene: 11. CDR1 and CDR2 from the germline V gene are MNHEY and SVGAGI. Participants came from roughly 23 US areas, aged about 18 to 100 years. Clones were read by immunoSEQ multiplex PCR, and TCRdb kept only the in-frame ones, dropping some. The sample includes roughly 200,000 clones, roughly 87% of them seen just once. Sequencing used PBMCs or T cells enriched from blood (not recorded which). The sequence was obtained from a young man with acute COVID-19. The chain carries TRBV6-5 and TRBJ1-2; 9 bases are a match to TRBD1. CDR3 DNA sequence: TGTGCCAGCAGCCAAACCCTACAGGGGGCGGATGGCTACACCTTC. It yields the protein CASSQTLQGADGYTF.